The 32 T cell receptor beta chains presented below share a single source sample, sequenced in a study of T cell repertoires in cytomegalovirus infection. TCRdb reprocessed the reads via MiXCR and lists one record per CDR3 protein. The data show about 470,000 distinct CDR3 sequences, roughly 46% seen once. No antigen has been identified for these receptors. The specimen comprised cultured PBMCs, sampled from culture after CMV antigen stimulation. The receptor set was obtained from a human donor in good health (CMV status not recorded). Some clones in this sample may be carry-over from other donors' samples.

This rearrangement joins TRBV20-1 to TRBJ1-1, with D unresolved. V was shortened by 6 bases and J by 4 bases, with 18 bases between the two germline ends. This CDR3 is 14 amino acids long. Germline V gene sequence: CDR1 DFQATT, CDR2 SNEGSKA (reference sequence). The CDR3, as DNA: TGCAGTGCGCCGGGGAGAAGTCGCGGCACTGAAGCTTTCTTT. The encoded protein is CSAPGRSRGTEAFF.

This chain links TRBV7-2 with TRBJ2-7; TRBD1 matches 12 bases. CDR1 and CDR2 (germline): SGHTA, FQGNSA. CDR3 size: 17 residues. J was trimmed by 5 bases and V by 3 bases; bases with no gene match: 11. The CDR3 sequence is CASSFSLVGTGGDEQYF. CDR3 in DNA: TGTGCCAGCAGCTTTAGTTTGGTTGGGACAGGGGGCGACGAGCAGTACTTC.

J is TRBJ2-3 and V is TRBV6-2 or TRBV6-3; a possible D gene is TRBD2 (5 bases). The CDR3 is made up of 14 amino acids. V shed 0 bases and J shed 6 bases, with 10 bases lying between them. Germline CDR1 reads MNHEY; CDR2 reads SVGEGT. The CDR3 sequence: CASSYSRAPDTQYF. CDR3 DNA: TGTGCCAGCAGTTACTCGAGGGCTCCGGATACGCAGTATTTT.

The V and J genes are TRBV20-1 and TRBJ1-6; 12 nucleotides match TRBD1. This CDR3 comprises 17 residues. J lost 6 bases, V lost 1 base, and 7 bases had no gene match. The germline V gene encodes CDR1 DFQATT and CDR2 SNEGSKA (reference sequence). The CDR3 sequence is CSARAPGQGALNSPLHF. The CDR3 nucleotides read TGCAGTGCTAGAGCTCCGGGACAGGGGGCGCTTAATTCACCCCTCCACTTT.

This chain uses TRBV6-5 with TRBJ1-5; D gene uncertain. Germline V gives CDR1 MNHEY, CDR2 SVGAGI. Trimming took 6 bases from V and 0 from J, leaving 18 bases between them. The CDR3 length is 17 residues. In DNA, the CDR3 is TGTGCCAGCAGCAAAAATGACCCGACCTATAGCAATCAGCCCCAGCATTTT. Translation: CASSKNDPTYSNQPQHF.

This clonotype has ten or more counts. V and J are TRBV7-2 and TRBJ2-2; 10 bases are shared with TRBD1. CDR3 length: 14 amino acids. Trimming removed 3 bases from V and 5 bases from J; junction bases left unmatched: 0. The germline V gene has CDR1 SGHTA and CDR2 FQGNSA. This CDR3 is CASSLDRGTGELFF. The CDR3 coding sequence is TGTGCCAGCAGCTTGGACAGGGGGACCGGGGAGCTGTTTTTT.

This CDR3 is CASSDDSRGFGNQPQHF. The DNA of the CDR3 is TGTGCCAGCTCAGACGACTCCAGGGGTTTCGGCAATCAGCCCCAGCATTTT. The chain carries TRBV18 and TRBJ1-5; a weak D match, TRBD1 (6 bases). CDR3 length equals 17 residues. V lost 5 bases and J lost 2, with 19 bases in between. CDR1 and CDR2 (germline): KGHSH, LQKENI.

The chain has TRBV20-1 and TRBJ2-3; D unresolved. The CDR3 consists of 10 residues. The germline V and J ends were trimmed by 6 bases and 7 bases, with 8 bases remaining between them. CDR1 is DFQATT and CDR2 is SNEGSKA in the germline V gene (reference sequence). The CDR3 loop is CSARENTQYF. In DNA, the CDR3 is TGCAGTGCCCGTGAAAATACGCAGTATTTT.

As DNA, the CDR3 is TGCAGTGCTAGGGGAACGGGGAGTACAGATACGCAGTATTTT. It translates to CSARGTGSTDTQYF. This chain joins TRBV20-1 and TRBJ2-3; possible D gene TRBD2, 5 bases. The germline V gene has CDR1 DFQATT and CDR2 SNEGSKA (reference sequence). Between the trimmed V and J ends, which lost 3 bases and 3 bases, there was a span of 13 bases. This CDR3 has 14 residues.

A single count supports this clonotype. The chain combines TRBV2 with TRBJ2-4; 7 bases are shared with TRBD2. V shed 1 base and J 3 bases; nucleotides not matched to a gene: 9. CDR1 is SNHLY, CDR2 FYNNEI, per germline. This CDR3 has 17 residues. In DNA form, the CDR3 reads TGTGCCAGCAGTGAAGTCGGACTAGTACGATACAAAAACATTCAGTACTTC. Translating it yields CASSEVGLVRYKNIQYF.

The chain uses TRBV29-1 and TRBJ1-5, with D tentatively TRBD1 (6 bases). Trimming left V 8 bases short and J 4 bases short, with 24 bases between. Germline CDR1 SQVTM, CDR2 ANQGSEA. The CDR3 runs 16 residues. The chain's CDR3 is CSPFPPPQGRNQPQHF. CDR3 bases: TGCAGCCCTTTTCCCCCCCCACAGGGACGGAATCAGCCCCAGCATTTT.

This clonotype appeared a few times. J is TRBJ2-7 and V is TRBV7-6, with 8 bases identical to TRBD2. The CDR3 has 14 residues. CDR1 and CDR2 from the germline V gene are SGHVS and FNYEAQ. V lost 7 bases, J lost 9 bases, and 14 bases stayed unmatched. The CDR3 coding sequence is TGTGCCAGCACCCTCCTTCCCGGACTAGCCGGGCAGTACTTC. Amino acids: CASTLLPGLAGQYF.

The chain joins TRBV5-6 to TRBJ1-2; 10 nucleotides match TRBD1. V was clipped by 3 bases and J by 6 bases; unmatched bases: 5. The CDR3 is made up of 14 amino acids. Germline V lookup: CDR1 SGHDT, CDR2 YYEEEE. Written as DNA, the CDR3 is TGTGCCAGCAGCTATGACAGGGGGCGCGATGGCTACACCTTC. This codes for CASSYDRGRDGYTF.

This rearrangement joins TRBV6-2 or TRBV6-3 to TRBJ2-7; TRBD2 is a possible D gene (6 bases). Deletions cut 2 bases from V and 2 bases from J, with 13 bases between. This CDR3 contains 15 residues. Germline CDR1 and CDR2: MNHEY and SVGEGT. In DNA, the CDR3 is TGTGCCAGCAGTTACCGCCGGGACTTAACCTACGAGCAGTACTTC. Residues: CASSYRRDLTYEQYF.

The chain recombines TRBV10-3 with TRBJ1-3; 8 bases line up with TRBD1. Germline V gives CDR1 ENHRY, CDR2 SYGVKD. V lost 9 bases and J lost 7; bases outside the gene matches: 5. This CDR3 region has 12 residues. The CDR3 coding sequence is TGTGCCATGAAGGACAGGGACAACACCATATATTTT. Translation gives CAMKDRDNTIYF.

CDR3 DNA: TGTGCCAGCAGTTACCCCGGACAGGGAGAGACCCAGTACTTC. Amino acids: CASSYPGQGETQYF. This chain joins TRBV6-8 and TRBJ2-5, with TRBD1 matching over 8 bases. This CDR3 region has 14 residues. CDR1 and CDR2 from the germline V gene are MNHGY and SAAAGT. J was trimmed by 4 bases and V by 2 bases; bases with no gene match: 3.

This rearrangement joins TRBV7-6 to TRBJ2-1; D might be TRBD1 or TRBD2, each matching 5 bases. The CDR3 consists of 16 residues. Trimming removed 2 bases from V and 4 bases from J, with 15 bases in between. From germline, CDR1 is SGHVS and CDR2 FNYEAQ. This CDR3 is CASSLQPGWGYNEQFF. The DNA for the CDR3 is TGTGCCAGCAGCTTACAGCCAGGGTGGGGGTACAATGAGCAGTTCTTC.

This clonotype appeared a single time. V gene TRBV7-6 combines with J gene TRBJ1-1, with TRBD1 matching 7 bases. The CDR3 is 15 residues long. From germline, CDR1 is SGHVS and CDR2 FNYEAQ. J gave up 4 bases and V 5 bases, and 10 bases lay outside the gene matches. CDR3 amino acids: CASSPYTGVGTEAFF. The CDR3 bases are TGTGCCAGCAGCCCCTACACAGGGGTGGGCACTGAAGCTTTCTTT.

This rearrangement joins TRBV5-5 to TRBJ2-3; 10 positions agree with TRBD1. There are 16 residues in the CDR3. The ends lost 6 bases at V and 1 base at J; junction bases unmatched: 8. Germline lookup yields CDR1 SGHKS and CDR2 YYEKEE (reference sequence). CDR3 protein: CASILGQGSRTDTQYF. The CDR3 DNA follows: TGTGCCAGCATCCTGGGACAGGGGAGCCGCACAGATACGCAGTATTTT.

V is TRBV7-8 and J is TRBJ2-3; no firm D call. Germline CDR1 SGHVS, CDR2 FQNEAQ. This CDR3 has 13 residues. V gave up 0 bases and J gave up 5 bases, with 6 bases separating them. CDR3 DNA: TGTGCCAGCAGCTTAGCGAAGGGAGATACGCAGTATTTT. It yields the protein CASSLAKGDTQYF. Full variable domain (outside the CDR3, taken from reference TRBV7-8 and TRBJ2-3): GAGVSQSPRYKVAKRGQDVALRCDPISGHVSLFWYQQALGQGPEFLTYFQNEAQLDKSGLPSDRFFAERPEGSVSTLKIQRTQQEDSAVYLCASSLAKGDTQYFGPGTRLTVL.

This clonotype came up a few times. This chain connects TRBV19 to TRBJ1-5; D is undetermined. The V and J ends lost 3 bases and 2 bases respectively, with 5 bases between them. CDR1 is LNHDA and CDR2 is SQIVND in the germline V gene (reference sequence). The CDR3 is 13 residues long. CDR3 residues: CASSIGGNQPQHF. For the CDR3, the DNA is TGTGCCAGTAGTATCGGGGGCAATCAGCCCCAGCATTTT.

CDR3 in DNA: TGTGCCAGCAGTTCCCTCGGGGTCGGGGAGCTGTTTTTT. This gives the protein CASSSLGVGELFF. This chain uses TRBV12-3 or TRBV12-4 with TRBJ2-2; maybe TRBD2 (5 bases). V lost 4 bases to trimming and J lost 7 bases, with 10 bases between them. The CDR3 spans 13 residues.

This clonotype was seen more than once but under ten times. The rearrangement joins TRBV7-2 to TRBJ2-3, with 7 bases fitting TRBD2. Germline V lookup: CDR1 SGHTA, CDR2 FQGNSA. J was trimmed by 2 bases and V by 2 bases; bases with no gene match: 4. CDR3 length: 15 residues. As DNA, the CDR3 is TGTGCCAGCAGCTTAAGCCGGGGGGACACAGATACGCAGTATTTT. This encodes CASSLSRGDTDTQYF.

V usage is TRBV5-6 and J usage is TRBJ2-4; TRBD1 aligns across 10 bases. The CDR3 has 16 amino acids. J gave up 7 bases and V 3 bases, and 10 bases lay outside the gene matches. Germline CDR1 and CDR2: SGHDT and YYEEEE. The CDR3 DNA follows: TGTGCCAGCAGCTATGGGCAGGGACAGGGGATGAACATTCAGTACTTC. This gives the protein CASSYGQGQGMNIQYF.

The chain recombines TRBV7-2 with TRBJ2-3, with D uncertain. Germline V gene lookup returns CDR1 SGHTA and CDR2 FQGNSA. This CDR3 has 13 residues. V was cut by 1 base and J by 6 bases, with 8 bases left in between. The CDR3 DNA is TGTGCCAGCAGCTTAGAGCACGGGGATACGCAGTATTTT. The encoded protein is CASSLEHGDTQYF.

This clonotype has only a few counts. The gene calls are TRBV7-2 and TRBJ1-6; D not certain. V lost 2 bases to trimming and J lost 0 bases, with 14 bases between them. Germline assignment: CDR1 SGHTA and CDR2 FQGNSA. This CDR3 is 18 amino acids long. In DNA, the CDR3 is TGTGCCAGCAGCTTAAGGGTAGGAGTCTACTCCTATAATTCACCCCTCCACTTT. Protein sequence: CASSLRVGVYSYNSPLHF.

The chain links TRBV15 to TRBJ2-1; D unclear. Germline values: CDR1 LNHNV, CDR2 YYDKDF (reference sequence). This CDR3 is built from 15 residues. V lost 0 bases and J 3 bases, leaving 9 bases between the germline ends. CDR3 amino acids: CATSRDEPFYNEQFF. Here the CDR3 DNA reads TGTGCCACCAGCAGAGACGAACCTTTCTACAATGAGCAGTTCTTC.

The count of this clonotype is one. This chain joins TRBV19 and TRBJ2-1, with D uncertain. The germline CDR1 and CDR2 sequences are LNHDA and SQIVND (reference sequence). This CDR3 spans 12 amino acids. Trimming took 4 bases from V and 9 from J, leaving 10 bases between them. The CDR3 DNA reads TGTGCCAGTAGTACCCCGAGAGGTGAGCAGTTCTTC. Translated: CASSTPRGEQFF.

This clonotype showed up just a few times. This chain joins TRBV11-2 and TRBJ2-7; 9 positions match TRBD2. This CDR3 has 19 residues. Germline V gene lookup returns CDR1 SGHAT and CDR2 FQNNGV. Trimming cost V 1 base and J 2 bases; bases outside gene matches: 15. CDR3 in amino acids: CASSLGFSYSGSGTYEQYF. The CDR3 nucleotides are TGTGCCAGCAGCTTAGGGTTTTCGTATAGCGGGAGTGGGACCTACGAGCAGTACTTC.

Only a few counts were recorded for this clonotype. The chain has TRBV20-1 and TRBJ2-7, with D possibly being TRBD1 or TRBD2 (5 bases each). Germline assignment: CDR1 DFQATT and CDR2 SNEGSKA (reference sequence). This CDR3 has 12 amino acids. The germline V and J ends were trimmed by 5 bases and 3 bases, with 11 bases remaining between them. CDR3 in amino acids: CSAGGGGYEQYF. The CDR3, as DNA: TGCAGTGCTGGGGGTGGGGGCTACGAGCAGTACTTC.

This clonotype showed up just once. The J gene is TRBJ2-7, the V gene TRBV11-3, with D uncertain. The V gene lost 1 base and the J gene lost 3 bases, with 19 bases spanning the gap. The CDR3 is 17 amino acids. Germline CDR1 reads SGHNT; CDR2 reads YENEEA. CDR3 loop: CASSLAPGNPSFYEQYF. The CDR3 DNA sequence: TGTGCCAGCAGCTTAGCCCCGGGCAATCCTAGTTTCTACGAGCAGTACTTC.

The genes are TRBV12-3 or TRBV12-4 and TRBJ1-4, with D maybe TRBD1 (5 bases). V lost 4 bases and J 8 bases, leaving 14 bases between the germline ends. CDR3 length: 14 residues. The CDR3 here is CASSSDSGGEKLFF. CDR3 bases: TGTGCCAGCAGTTCCGACAGTGGGGGAGAAAAACTGTTTTTT.